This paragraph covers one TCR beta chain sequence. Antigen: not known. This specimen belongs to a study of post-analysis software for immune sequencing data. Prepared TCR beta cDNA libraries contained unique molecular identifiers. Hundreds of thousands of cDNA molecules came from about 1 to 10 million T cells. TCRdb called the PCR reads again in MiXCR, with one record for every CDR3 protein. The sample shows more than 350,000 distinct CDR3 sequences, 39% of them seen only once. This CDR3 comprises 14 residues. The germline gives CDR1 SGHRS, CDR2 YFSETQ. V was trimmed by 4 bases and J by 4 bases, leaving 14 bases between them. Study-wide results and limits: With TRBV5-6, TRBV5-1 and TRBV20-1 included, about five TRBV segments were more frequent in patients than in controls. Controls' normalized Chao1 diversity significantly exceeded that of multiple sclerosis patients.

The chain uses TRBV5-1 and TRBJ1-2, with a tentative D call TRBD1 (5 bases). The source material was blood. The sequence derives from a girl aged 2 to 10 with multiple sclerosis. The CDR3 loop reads CASSQSTETYGYTF. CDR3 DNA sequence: TGCGCCAGCAGCCAGTCGACAGAAACCTATGGCTACACCTTC.